What follows are 25 T cell receptor beta chains derived from one specimen sequenced in a study of blood T cell repertoires in COVID-19. Clones were read by immunoSEQ multiplex PCR, and TCRdb kept only the in-frame ones, dropping some. The sample comprises fewer than 450,000 clones, more than 75% of which are singletons, and less than 1.5% rests with the top ten. The material sequenced was PBMCs or T cells enriched from blood (not recorded which). The receptors here all came from a woman between 18 and 29 years old who had recovered from COVID-19.

The chain joins TRBV4-1 to TRBJ1-2; 9 nucleotides agree with TRBD1. CDR3 size: 15 residues. J lost 2 bases, V lost 4 bases, and 5 bases had no gene match. CDR1 MGHRA and CDR2 YSYEKL come from the germline V gene. The CDR3 DNA is TGCGCCAGCAGCCCTCTACAGGGGGCCAACTATGGCTACACCTTC. As protein: CASSPLQGANYGYTF.

The chain uses TRBV3-1 (or the pseudogene TRBV3-2) and TRBJ2-7; D is perhaps TRBD1 (6 bases). Trimming pared 4 bases from V and 9 bases from J, leaving 19 bases between. This CDR3 comprises 14 residues. The germline V gene has CDR1 LGHDT and CDR2 YNNKEL (reference sequence). CDR3: CASSRLNREQGQYF. CDR3 in DNA: TGTGCCAGCAGCCGATTGAACAGGGAACAGGGGCAGTACTTC.

This clone has more than one count but fewer than ten. V gene TRBV7-9 combines with J gene TRBJ1-1; 8 bases fit TRBD1. Germline values: CDR1 SEHNR, CDR2 FQNEAQ (reference sequence). The V segment lost 5 bases and the J segment 10 bases; nucleotides outside the gene matches: 21. This CDR3 has 17 amino acids. This CDR3 is CASSLPDREIEFKGAFF. Here the CDR3 DNA reads TGTGCCAGCAGCCTCCCGGACAGGGAAATTGAGTTCAAAGGAGCTTTCTTT. The entire variable domain, with the rest obtained from reference TRBV7-9 and TRBJ1-1, is as follows: DTGVSQNPRHKITKRGQNVTFRCDPISEHNRLYWYRQTLGQGPEFLTYFQNEAQLEKSRLLSDRFSAERPKGSFSTLEIQRTEQGDSAMYLCASSLPDREIEFKGAFFGQGTRLTVV.

The chain recombines TRBV6-5 with TRBJ2-7; 8 nucleotides agree with TRBD1. The CDR3 is 14 amino acids. Losses at the gene ends were 6 bases for V and 5 bases for J; bases not matched to a gene: 9. Germline V lookup: CDR1 MNHEY, CDR2 SVGAGI. Here the CDR3 DNA reads TGTGCCAGCAGCGAGGGACAGGCCATCGACGAGCAGTACTTC. It specifies CASSEGQAIDEQYF.

V and J are TRBV6-2 or TRBV6-3 and TRBJ2-7; 8 bases are shared with TRBD2. V lost 4 bases and J lost 5; bases outside the gene matches: 1. Looked up from germline, CDR1 is MNHEY and CDR2 is SVGEGT. The length of the CDR3 is 12 residues. CDR3 amino acids: CASSLRGDEQYF. In DNA form, the CDR3 reads TGTGCCAGCAGTTTGCGGGGGGACGAGCAGTACTTC.

V usage is TRBV7-2 and J usage is TRBJ2-2; 10 bases are a match to TRBD2. This CDR3 region has 16 residues. The V gene end was trimmed by 3 bases and the J gene end by 4 bases; junction bases not matched to a gene: 5. Germline CDR1 and CDR2: SGHTA and FQGNSA. The CDR3 sequence is CASSFLAGVGTGELFF. CDR3 DNA: TGTGCCAGCAGCTTTCTAGCGGGGGTCGGCACCGGGGAGCTGTTTTTT.

The chain joins TRBV28 to TRBJ2-5; 11 nucleotides agree with TRBD1. Germline lookup yields CDR1 MDHEN and CDR2 SYDVKM. CDR3 size: 14 residues. After removal of 4 bases from V and 5 bases from J, the junction contained 3 bases not matched to a gene. The CDR3: CASSSDRGRETQYF. CDR3 DNA sequence: TGTGCCAGCAGTTCGGACAGGGGGCGGGAGACCCAGTACTTC.

This clone was seen a single time. The chain carries TRBV4-2 and TRBJ1-5; D is unresolved. V lost 3 bases to trimming and J lost 1 base, with 13 bases between them. The length of the CDR3 is 16 residues. The V gene's germline CDR1 is LGHNA and CDR2 YNFKEQ. The CDR3 here is CASSHGLAVSNQPQHF. The DNA for the CDR3 is TGTGCCAGCAGCCACGGTCTTGCGGTCAGCAATCAGCCCCAGCATTTT.

The V and J genes are TRBV5-4 and TRBJ2-7; 14 nucleotides match TRBD2. Germline assignment: CDR1 SGHNT and CDR2 YYREEE (reference sequence). The CDR3 sequence is 17 residues long. V lost 3 bases and J lost 3; bases outside the gene matches: 8. Here the CDR3 DNA reads TGTGCCAGCAGCTCCCGATGGACTAGCGGGGGGCACTACGAGCAGTACTTC. It yields the protein CASSSRWTSGGHYEQYF.

The chain recombines TRBV5-6 with TRBJ1-6; weak D call: TRBD1 (5 bases). Germline V gene data show CDR1 as SGHDT and CDR2 as YYEEEE. V was pared by 0 bases and J by 14 bases, with 15 bases between. The CDR3 sequence is 14 residues long. The CDR3 loop reads CASSLAQGSLSLHF. In DNA form, the CDR3 reads TGTGCCAGCAGCTTGGCTCAGGGCTCTTTATCCCTCCACTTT.

The gene calls are TRBV18 and TRBJ2-2, with 10 positions matching TRBD2. V shed 6 bases, J shed 0 bases, and the junction held 4 bases outside the gene matches. CDR3 length: 16 residues. The germline V gene has CDR1 KGHSH and CDR2 LQKENI. In DNA, the CDR3 is TGTGCCAGCTCCCCTAGCGGGGGCTCGAACACCGGGGAGCTGTTTTTT. Protein: CASSPSGGSNTGELFF.

The chain is built from TRBV24-1 and TRBJ2-7; a possible D gene is TRBD2 (6 bases). With 5 bases removed from V and 2 bases from J, the gap between germline ends came to 6 bases. In germline, CDR1 is KGHDR, CDR2 SFDVKD. The CDR3 is made up of 12 amino acids. The CDR3 DNA reads as TGTGCCACCAGTGGGGGGGCCTACGAGCAGTACTTC. It codes for CATSGGAYEQYF.

This CDR3 is CASSLTGLGNTIYF. In DNA, the CDR3 is TGTGCCAGCAGTTTAACAGGCCTTGGAAACACCATATATTTT. The chain uses TRBV27 and TRBJ1-3, with a tentative D call TRBD1 (5 bases). Germline V gene lookup returns CDR1 MNHEY and CDR2 SMNVEV (reference sequence). The ends were cut back, 2 bases at V and 3 bases at J, with 8 bases in the middle. The CDR3 is 14 residues long.

The CDR3 region has the DNA TGTGCCAGCAGCTTAGTCTCAACGCCGAGCCGTCAGTTCTTC. This sequence encodes CASSLVSTPSRQFF. The chain has TRBV11-2 and TRBJ2-1, with D hard to call. The CDR3 contains 14 residues. CDR1 is SGHAT, CDR2 FQNNGV, per germline. V shed 1 base and J shed 13 bases, with 17 bases lying between them. The full variable domain, its missing parts supplied by reference TRBV11-2 and TRBJ2-1, is EAGVAQSPRYKIIEKRQSVAFWCNPISGHATLYWYQQILGQGPKLLIQFQNNGVVDDSQLPKDRFSAERLKGVDSTLKIQPAKLEDSAVYLCASSLVSTPSRQFFGPGTRLTVL.

The chain recombines TRBV5-1 with TRBJ2-5, with 7 bases fitting TRBD1. The CDR3 loop spans 15 amino acids. V was pared by 7 bases and J by 2 bases, with 11 bases of the junction left unmatched. Germline V gene data show CDR1 as SGHRS and CDR2 as YFSETQ. The CDR3 coding sequence is TGCGCCAGCGCCGATATCAGGGGGATACAAGAGACCCAGTACTTC. Translation: CASADIRGIQETQYF. The whole variable domain, remainder taken from reference TRBV5-1 and TRBJ2-5, is KAGVTQTPRYLIKTRGQQVTLSCSPISGHRSVSWYQQTPGQGLQFLFEYFSETQRNKGNFPGRFSGRQFSNSRSEMNVSTLELGDSALYLCASADIRGIQETQYFGPGTRLLVL.

The chain is built from TRBV7-2 and TRBJ2-5; 9 bases fit TRBD2. The germline V gene encodes CDR1 SGHTA and CDR2 FQGNSA. Trimming removed 1 base from V and 2 bases from J; junction bases left unmatched: 2. The CDR3 extends over 15 amino acids. CDR3 residues: CASSLDSGGQETQYF. CDR3 DNA: TGTGCCAGCAGCTTAGATAGCGGGGGACAAGAGACCCAGTACTTC.

The chain joins TRBV6-1 to TRBJ1-1, with D possibly TRBD1 on 5 matching bases. Germline CDR1 and CDR2: MNHNS and SASEGT. Trimming left V 1 base short and J 3 bases short, with 9 bases between. The CDR3 runs 14 residues. This chain's CDR3 is CASSEGGHHTEAFF. CDR3 in DNA: TGTGCCAGCAGTGAAGGGGGCCACCACACTGAAGCTTTCTTT.

The sample holds one count of this clone. This chain joins TRBV9 and TRBJ2-2; D might be TRBD1 (5 bases). The V end lost 4 bases, the J end lost 3 bases, and 13 bases lay between the germline ends. The CDR3 covers 15 residues. The germline V gene has CDR1 SGDLS and CDR2 YYNGEE. CDR3 sequence (DNA): TGTGCCAGCAGCCTCGAGGCAGGGCACACCGGGGAGCTGTTTTTT. Its translation: CASSLEAGHTGELFF.

CDR3 in DNA: TGTGCCAGCAGCTTGGGGACAATAACTTCCTACACCTTC. Translated: CASSLGTITSYTF. J is TRBJ1-2 and V is TRBV7-6; TRBD1 is a possible D gene (6 bases). This CDR3 contains 13 residues. Germline V gene lookup returns CDR1 SGHVS and CDR2 FNYEAQ. V was clipped by 3 bases and J by 10 bases, with 15 bases between them.

This chain connects TRBV6-5 to TRBJ2-1, with TRBD2 matching 8 bases. J lost 9 bases, V lost 7 bases, and 11 bases had no gene match. CDR1 is MNHEY, CDR2 SVGAGI, per germline. The CDR3 length is 14 residues. CDR3 nucleotides: TGTGCCAGCACCCTAACGGGGGGGCCGGGTGAGCAGTTCTTC. Translation gives CASTLTGGPGEQFF.

This chain connects TRBV27 to TRBJ2-1; D ambiguous. Trimming removed 6 bases at V and 0 bases at J, with 12 bases between. From germline, CDR1 is MNHEY and CDR2 SMNVEV (reference sequence). CDR3 length: 15 residues. CDR3 loop: CASRRDTRSYNEQFF. In DNA, the CDR3 is TGTGCCAGCAGGCGAGACACTCGCTCCTACAATGAGCAGTTCTTC.

The rearrangement joins TRBV19 to TRBJ1-2; D is uncertain. The CDR3 has 13 residues. V shed 7 bases and J shed 7 bases, with 16 bases lying between them. From germline, CDR1 is LNHDA and CDR2 SQIVND (reference sequence). The CDR3 DNA is TGTGCCAGTAATCAGGTGGCGAATGGTGGCTACACCTTC. Its protein is CASNQVANGGYTF.

This chain joins TRBV4-1 and TRBJ2-2; D remains ambiguous. CDR3 size: 14 residues. Germline assignment: CDR1 MGHRA and CDR2 YSYEKL. V was shortened by 0 bases and J by 3 bases, with 5 bases between the two germline ends. This CDR3 is CASSQEPDTGELFF. CDR3 sequence (DNA): TGCGCCAGCAGCCAAGAACCGGACACCGGGGAGCTGTTTTTT.

The CDR3 DNA reads TGTGCCAGCAGTGCGACAGGGTCGGGCACCGGGGAGCTGTTTTTT. The encoded protein is CASSATGSGTGELFF. The chain combines TRBV27 with TRBJ2-2; 7 nucleotides agree with TRBD1. Germline V gene sequence: CDR1 MNHEY, CDR2 SMNVEV (reference sequence). The CDR3 length is 15 residues. Trimming at V came to 5 bases and at J to 4 bases, leaving 7 bases not matched to a gene.

The rearrangement links TRBV28 to TRBJ1-1, with TRBD1 identical over 8 bases. Trimming at V came to 7 bases and at J to 7 bases, leaving 11 bases not matched to a gene. CDR1 and CDR2 from the germline V gene are MDHEN and SYDVKM. The CDR3 covers 14 residues. The CDR3 region has the DNA TGTGCCAGCATCGGCTTTGGGACAGGTAGTGAAGCTTTCTTT. Residues: CASIGFGTGSEAFF.